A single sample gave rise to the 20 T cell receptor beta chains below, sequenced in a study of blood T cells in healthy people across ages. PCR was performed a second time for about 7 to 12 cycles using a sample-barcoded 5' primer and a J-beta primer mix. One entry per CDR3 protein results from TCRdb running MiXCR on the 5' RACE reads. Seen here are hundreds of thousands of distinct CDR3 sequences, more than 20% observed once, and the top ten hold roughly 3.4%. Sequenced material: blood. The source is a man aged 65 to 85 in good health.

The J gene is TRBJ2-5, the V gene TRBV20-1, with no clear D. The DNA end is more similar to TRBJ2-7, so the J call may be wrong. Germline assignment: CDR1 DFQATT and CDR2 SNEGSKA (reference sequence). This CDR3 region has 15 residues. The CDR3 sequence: CSARAGSLSSYEQYF. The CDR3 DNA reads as TGCAGTGCTAGAGCTGGTAGCCTCAGCTCCTACGAGCAGTACTTC.

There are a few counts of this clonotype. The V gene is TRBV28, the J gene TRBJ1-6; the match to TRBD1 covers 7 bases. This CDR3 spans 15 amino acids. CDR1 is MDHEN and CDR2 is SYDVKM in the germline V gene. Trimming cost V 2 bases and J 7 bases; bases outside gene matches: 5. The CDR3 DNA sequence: TGTGCCAGCAGTTTAATAGACAGGGTGAATTCACCCCTCCACTTT. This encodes CASSLIDRVNSPLHF.

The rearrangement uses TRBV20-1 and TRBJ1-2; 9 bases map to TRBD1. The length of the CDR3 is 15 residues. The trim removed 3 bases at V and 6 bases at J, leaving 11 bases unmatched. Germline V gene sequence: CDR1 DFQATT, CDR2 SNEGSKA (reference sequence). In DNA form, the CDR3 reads TGCAGTGCTAGCCCGACCGGGACAGGGCGTGATGGCTACACCTTC. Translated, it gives CSASPTGTGRDGYTF.

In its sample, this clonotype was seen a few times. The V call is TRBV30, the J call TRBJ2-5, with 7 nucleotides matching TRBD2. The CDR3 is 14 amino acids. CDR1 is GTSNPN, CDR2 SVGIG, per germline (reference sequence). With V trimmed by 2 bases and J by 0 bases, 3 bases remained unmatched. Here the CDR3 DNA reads TGTGCCTGGAGTACTAGCGTGTACCAAGAGACCCAGTACTTC. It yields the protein CAWSTSVYQETQYF. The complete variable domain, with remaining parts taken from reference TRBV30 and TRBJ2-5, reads SQTIHQWPATLVQPVGSPLSLECTVEGTSNPNLYWYRQAAGRGLQLLFYSVGIGQISSEVPQNLSASRPQDRQFILSSKKLLLSDSGFYLCAWSTSVYQETQYFGPGTRLLVL.

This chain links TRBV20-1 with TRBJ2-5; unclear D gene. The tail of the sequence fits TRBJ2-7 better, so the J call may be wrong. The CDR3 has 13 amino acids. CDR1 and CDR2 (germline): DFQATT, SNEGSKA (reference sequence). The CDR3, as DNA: TGCAGTGCTAGTACCTCCTGGGCCTACGAGCAGTACTTC. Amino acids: CSASTSWAYEQYF.

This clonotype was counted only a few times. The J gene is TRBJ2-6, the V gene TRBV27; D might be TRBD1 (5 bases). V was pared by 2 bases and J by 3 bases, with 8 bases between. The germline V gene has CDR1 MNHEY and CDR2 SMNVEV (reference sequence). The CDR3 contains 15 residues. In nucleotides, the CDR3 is TGTGCCAGCAGTTTACAGGGTTATGGGGCCAACGTCCTGACTTTC. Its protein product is CASSLQGYGANVLTF.

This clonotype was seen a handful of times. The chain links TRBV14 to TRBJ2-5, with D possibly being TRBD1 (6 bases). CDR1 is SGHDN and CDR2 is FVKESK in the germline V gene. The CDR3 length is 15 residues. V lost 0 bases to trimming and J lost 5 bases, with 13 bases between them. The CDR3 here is CASSQDANRAETQYF. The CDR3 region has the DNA TGTGCCAGCAGCCAAGATGCGAACAGGGCCGAGACCCAGTACTTC.

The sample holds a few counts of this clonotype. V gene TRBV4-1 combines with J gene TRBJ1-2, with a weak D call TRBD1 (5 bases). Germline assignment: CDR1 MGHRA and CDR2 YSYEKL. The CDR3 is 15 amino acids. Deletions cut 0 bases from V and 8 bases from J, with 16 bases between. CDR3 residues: CASSQDPLGVVGYTF. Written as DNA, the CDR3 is TGCGCCAGCAGCCAAGATCCCCTAGGGGTGGTCGGCTACACCTTC.

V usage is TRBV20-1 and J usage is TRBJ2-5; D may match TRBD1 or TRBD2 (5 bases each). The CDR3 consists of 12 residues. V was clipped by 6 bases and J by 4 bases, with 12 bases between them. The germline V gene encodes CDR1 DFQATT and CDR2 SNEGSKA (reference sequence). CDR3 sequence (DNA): TGCAGTGCGATCGGGACGGTAGAGACCCAGTACTTC. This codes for CSAIGTVETQYF.

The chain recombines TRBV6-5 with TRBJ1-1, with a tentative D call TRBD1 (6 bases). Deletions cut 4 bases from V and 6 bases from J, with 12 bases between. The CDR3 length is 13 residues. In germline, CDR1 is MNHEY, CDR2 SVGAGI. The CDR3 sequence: CASSSLGGPEAFF. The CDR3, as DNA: TGTGCCAGCAGTTCGTTGGGGGGCCCTGAAGCTTTCTTT.

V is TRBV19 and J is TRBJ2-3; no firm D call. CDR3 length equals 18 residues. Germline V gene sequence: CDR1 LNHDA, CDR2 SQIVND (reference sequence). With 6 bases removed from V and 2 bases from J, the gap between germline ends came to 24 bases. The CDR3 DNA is TGTGCCAGTAGCCCCCAGGTGGTTGGCAAGGCCATCACAGATACGCAGTATTTT. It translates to CASSPQVVGKAITDTQYF.

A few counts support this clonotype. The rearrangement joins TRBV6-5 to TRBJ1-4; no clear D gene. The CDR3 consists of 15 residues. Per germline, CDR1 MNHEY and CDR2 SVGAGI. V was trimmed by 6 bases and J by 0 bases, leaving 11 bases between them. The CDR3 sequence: CASRVDGTTNEKLFF. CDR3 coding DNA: TGTGCCAGCAGGGTAGACGGAACAACTAATGAAAAACTGTTTTTT.

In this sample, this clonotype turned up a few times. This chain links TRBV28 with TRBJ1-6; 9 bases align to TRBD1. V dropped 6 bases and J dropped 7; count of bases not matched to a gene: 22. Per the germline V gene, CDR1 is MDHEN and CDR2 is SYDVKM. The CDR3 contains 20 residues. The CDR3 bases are TGTGCCAGCAGCACTATTTCCCCTAACAGGGGGCAATTGGAAAATTCACCCCTCCACTTT. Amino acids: CASSTISPNRGQLENSPLHF.

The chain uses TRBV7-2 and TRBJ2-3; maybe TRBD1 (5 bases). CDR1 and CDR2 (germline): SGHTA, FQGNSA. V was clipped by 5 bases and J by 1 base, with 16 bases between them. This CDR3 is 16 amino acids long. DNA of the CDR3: TGTGCCAGCAGCCCAGACTGGGGCGCGGGCACAGATACGCAGTATTTT. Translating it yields CASSPDWGAGTDTQYF.

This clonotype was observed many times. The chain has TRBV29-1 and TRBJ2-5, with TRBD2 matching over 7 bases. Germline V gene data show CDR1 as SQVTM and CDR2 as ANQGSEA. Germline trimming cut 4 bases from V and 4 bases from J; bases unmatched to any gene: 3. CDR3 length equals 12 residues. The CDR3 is CSVGGGRETQYF. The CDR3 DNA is TGCAGCGTTGGGGGGGGTCGAGAGACCCAGTACTTC.

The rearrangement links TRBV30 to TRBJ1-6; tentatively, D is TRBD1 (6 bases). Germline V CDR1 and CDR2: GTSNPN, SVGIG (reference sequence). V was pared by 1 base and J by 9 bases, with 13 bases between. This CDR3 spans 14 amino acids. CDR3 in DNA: TGTGCCTGGAGTGAGAGAGGGGGAGCTTCACCCCTCCACTTT. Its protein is CAWSERGGASPLHF. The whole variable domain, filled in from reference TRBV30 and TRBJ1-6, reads SQTIHQWPATLVQPVGSPLSLECTVEGTSNPNLYWYRQAAGRGLQLLFYSVGIGQISSEVPQNLSASRPQDRQFILSSKKLLLSDSGFYLCAWSERGGASPLHFGNGTRLTVT.

The CDR3 spells CAISVGNTEAFF. CDR3 nucleotide sequence: TGTGCCATCAGTGTGGGAAACACTGAAGCTTTCTTT. The chain couples TRBV10-3 to TRBJ1-1; D unclear. Trimming removed 4 bases from V and 2 bases from J, with 5 bases in between. Germline loops: CDR1 ENHRY, CDR2 SYGVKD. The CDR3 loop spans 12 amino acids.

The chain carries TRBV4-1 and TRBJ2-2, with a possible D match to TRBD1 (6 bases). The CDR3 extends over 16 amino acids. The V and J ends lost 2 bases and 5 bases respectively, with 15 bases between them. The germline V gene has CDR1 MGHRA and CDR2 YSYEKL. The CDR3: CASSQRSQGWTGELFF. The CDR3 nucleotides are TGCGCCAGCAGCCAACGGTCACAGGGCTGGACCGGGGAGCTGTTTTTT.

This chain's CDR3 is CASSRGTGNQPQHF. Written as DNA, the CDR3 is TGTGCCAGCAGCCGCGGAACGGGCAATCAGCCCCAGCATTTT. The chain joins TRBV7-9 to TRBJ1-5; D unresolved. The CDR3 is 14 residues long. The germline V gene has CDR1 SEHNR and CDR2 FQNEAQ (reference sequence). V shed 5 bases and J shed 2 bases, with 10 bases lying between them.

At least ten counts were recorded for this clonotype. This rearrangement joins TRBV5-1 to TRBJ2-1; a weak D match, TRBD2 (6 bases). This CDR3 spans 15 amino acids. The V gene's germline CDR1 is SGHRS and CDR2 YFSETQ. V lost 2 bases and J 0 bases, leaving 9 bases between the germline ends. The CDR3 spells CASSFGSGSYNEQFF. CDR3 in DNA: TGCGCCAGCAGCTTCGGGAGCGGCTCCTACAATGAGCAGTTCTTC.